The rows below give T cell receptor beta chains drawn from one sample of a study of T cell responses to AZD1222 COVID-19 vaccine. Generated by immunoSEQ multiplex PCR, the TCRdb table keeps only in-frame clones and is missing some. The table shows roughly 100,000 clones, with roughly 90% occurring only once. The sample here was peripheral blood, taken on day 0 of AZD1222 vaccination. All receptors come from an adult in good health. Both conserved end residues are trimmed from each CDR3.

>TRBV7-2
ASSDMWGVTEQY
>TRBV2
ASTGTARTPQH
>TRBV7-8
ASSLPISNNSPLH
>TRBV7-2
ASSPLADSSDSPLH
>TRBV30
AWSGGGYGYT
>TRBV28
ASSLGAVGYT
>TRBV19
ASSRGRGNEKLF
>TRBV5-1
ASSYRAGELF
>TRBV29-1
SATMGRPEAF
>TRBV7-3
ASSPRPSGSADTQY
>TRBV12-3/TRBV12-4
ASSKRPAPLH
>TRBV7-9
ASSLELIGDYGYT
>TRBV7-2
ASSSTGANEKLF
>TRBV5-6
ASAWDRGHEQF
>TRBV5-4
ASSHGTSGAGNEQF
>TRBV5-6
ASSFRQGFNGYT
>TRBV4-1
ASSEDGRRRTLLRKLF
>TRBV28
ASSRTQGAGTGELF
>TRBV24-1
ATSGGGLGYGYT
>TRBV3-1/TRBV3-2
ASSSWDSRPGLF
>TRBV10-3
AISERLAGSGGELF
>TRBV5-4
ASSPISSGEETQY
>TRBV28
ASSRQSYGYT
>TRBV19
ASSDLAGSYNEQF
>TRBV2
ASKVYNEQF
>TRBV28
ASSTTVSANYGYT
>TRBV6-5
ASSYSSGETGAF
>TRBV10-3
AISEFNTAYEQY
>TRBV4-1
AGGQGDEKLF
>TRBV7-3
ASSLTSSTGELF
>TRBV5-6
ASSPRTGTATQY
>TRBV15
ATSSRHTIY
>TRBV5-8
ASSPGAGLEETQY
>TRBV11-2
ASSFHFINTGELF
>TRBV7-2
ASSLDRSSYEQY
>TRBV19
ASTPDRGRNEQF
>TRBV14
ASSQQGGGYGYT
>TRBV9
ASSVAGAGGNEKLF
>TRBV12-1
ASSSTKRDF
>TRBV27
ASSLTSGRDTQY
>TRBV11-3
ASSLGGETENIQY
>TRBV9
ASSVGGTGVYGYT
>TRBV5-4
ASRPPPSRRSGVGDTQY
>TRBV7-2
ASSLKTGSNTEAF
>TRBV4-2
ASSRTDRSNQPQH
>TRBV6-1
ASSESRAGGYGYT
>TRBV19
ASSIDRAYGYT
>TRBV2
ASSASGNTIY
>TRBV19
ASSMAFRFNQPQH
>TRBV9
ASSLGTDYEQY